The present T cell receptor (beta chain) was sequenced within a study of cytotoxic CD8 clonotypes in ibrutinib-treated CLL. Background on the study: Of the patients, 11 were relapsed/refractory, over 14 treatment-naive and under 18 IGHV unmutated.

With respect to this clone: Antigen unknown.

The method was immunoSEQ multiplex PCR; TCRdb's version includes in-frame clones alone and lacks a portion of them. Here the sample spans about 120,000 clones, 80% to 90% being singletons. This CDR3 comprises 15 residues. Germline V lookup: CDR1 PRHDT, CDR2 FYEKMQ (reference sequence). J lost 4 bases, V lost 5 bases, and 11 bases had no gene match. Study-wide points: The clonality went up when patients responded to ibrutinib and dropped back toward baseline at progression. Rare overall, public clonotypes shrank or held steady under therapy.

The material was PBMCs, obtained after 24 months of ibrutinib treatment. The sequence was collected from a human donor with chronic lymphocytic leukemia. This chain connects TRBV13 to TRBJ2-7, with 7 nucleotides matching TRBD1. CDR3 sequence (DNA): TGTGCCAGCAGCGCCGGGACAGTTCGAAGTTACGAGCAGTACTTC. It yields the protein CASSAGTVRSYEQYF.